This T cell receptor beta chain was profiled in a study of blood T cell repertoires in COVID-19. Study details: Whether acute or convalescent, the COVID-19 samples came from the United States, Italy and Spain. In each case, the material was cDNA or gDNA derived from T cells, B-cell-depleted T cells, or PBMCs.

Seattle-derived patients entered the study during active infection and were followed longitudinally. The germline gives CDR1 MNHNS, CDR2 SASEGT. V lost 4 bases to trimming and J lost 8 bases; unmatched junction nucleotides: 14. The CDR3 spans 16 residues. Authors' processing steps: Amplification from reference gene primers served as the basis for estimated nucleated cell counts. Sequencing used immunoSEQ multiplex PCR; TCRdb keeps in-frame clones, though not all of them. The DNA gave D and trimming, while V, J and clone size come from that table. The sample comprises roughly 68,000 clones, 80% to 90% of which are singletons, and roughly 43% rests with the top ten.

The sequencing input was peripheral blood. The TCR sequence derives from a woman aged 60-75 years with COVID-19, enrolled during active disease. The chain joins TRBV6-1 to TRBJ2-1; 7 positions agree with TRBD2. CDR3 nucleotide sequence: TGTGCCAGCAGTGGGGGGTCTAGCGGCGGAGGTTATGAGCAGTTCTTC. This sequence encodes CASSGGSSGGGYEQFF.